A selection of T cell receptor beta chains follows, all from one sample in a study of monozygotic twins with cystic fibrosis. Assay used: immunoSEQ multiplex PCR; TCRdb lists only in-frame clones, some missing. The data contain 30,000 to 35,000 clones, roughly 66% of them singletons. Sequencing was done on a sample of blood. Every receptor here comes from a girl aged 10-17 years with cystic fibrosis. Both conserved end residues are part of each CDR3. D genes are given only for firm matches. Some rows have no size entry. The others give once, few or many, or a class for an expanded clone.

V gene	D gene	clone size	J gene	CDR3 protein	CDR3 DNA
TRBV4-1	NA	NA	TRBJ2-3	CASSQSRGRVTDTQYF	TGCGCCAGCAGCCAGTCCAGGGGAAGGGTCACAGATACGCAGTATTTT
TRBV4-2	NA	NA	TRBJ2-1	CASSREGGSGVYNEQFF	TGTGCCAGCAGCCGCGAGGGAGGTAGCGGAGTCTACAATGAGCAGTTCTTC
TRBV30	NA	NA	TRBJ2-7	CAWSGAPYEQYF	TGTGCCTGGAGTGGTGCCCCCTACGAGCAGTACTTC
TRBV15	NA	NA	TRBJ1-2	CATSRELYGYTF	TGTGCCACCAGCAGAGAACTTTATGGCTACACCTTC
TRBV7-9	NA	NA	TRBJ2-1	CASSPGALANEQFF	TGTGCCAGCAGCCCCGGGGCCCTAGCTAATGAGCAGTTCTTC
TRBV2	TRBD1	NA	TRBJ1-5	CASSPPPGGDQPQHF	TGTGCCAGCAGCCCACCGCCAGGGGGGGATCAGCCCCAGCATTTT
TRBV29-1	NA	NA	TRBJ1-1	CSVEIRDGTEAFF	TGCAGCGTGGAGATCAGGGATGGGACTGAAGCTTTCTTT
TRBV14	NA	once	TRBJ1-1	CASSQTPGSEAFF	TGTGCCAGCAGCCAAACACCTGGCTCTGAAGCTTTCTTT
TRBV5-1	NA	NA	TRBJ2-1	CASSLSESRFNEQFF	TGCGCCAGCAGCCTCAGCGAAAGCAGGTTCAATGAGCAGTTCTTC
TRBV6-1	TRBD1	few	TRBJ1-2	CASSEDRGYYGYTF	TGTGCCAGCAGTGAGGACAGGGGGTACTATGGCTACACCTTC
TRBV9	TRBD2	NA	TRBJ2-5	CASSVGTSGIRETQYF	TGTGCCAGCAGCGTAGGGACTAGCGGGATTAGAGAGACCCAGTACTTC
TRBV7-6	NA	few	TRBJ1-5	CASSLEATGFSNQPQHF	TGTGCCAGCAGCTTAGAAGCTACAGGGTTTAGCAATCAGCCCCAGCATTTT
TRBV19	TRBD1	once	TRBJ1-2	CASSSRDRGDQGYTF	TGTGCCAGTAGTTCCCGGGACAGGGGAGATCAAGGCTACACCTTC
TRBV25-1	NA	NA	TRBJ2-1	CASSELRGLSYNEQFF	TGTGCCAGCAGTGAACTTCGCGGGTTATCCTACAATGAGCAGTTCTTC
TRBV28	NA	NA	TRBJ2-7	CASRSTYEQYF	TGTGCCAGCAGGTCAACTTACGAGCAGTACTTC
TRBV28	TRBD2	once	TRBJ2-7	CASSLQPETSDSYEQYF	TGTGCCAGCAGTTTACAACCTGAGACTAGCGATAGTTACGAGCAGTACTTC
TRBV19	NA	few	TRBJ1-5	CASSEGVGQPQHF	TGTGCCAGTAGCGAGGGGGTCGGTCAGCCCCAGCATTTT
TRBV9	TRBD2	NA	TRBJ2-1	CASSAPWTSRSSYNEQFF	TGTGCCAGCAGCGCCCCCTGGACTAGTCGAAGCTCCTACAATGAGCAGTTCTTC
TRBV25-1	NA	NA	TRBJ2-6	CASSDPPQGAGANVLTF	TGTGCCAGCAGTGATCCCCCACAGGGAGCTGGGGCCAACGTCCTGACTTTC
TRBV9	NA	NA	TRBJ2-1	CASSAYLGSNEQFF	TGTGCCAGCAGCGCTTACCTAGGGAGCAATGAGCAGTTCTTC
TRBV9	NA	NA	TRBJ2-7	CASSVGYGGPGGEQYF	TGTGCCAGCAGCGTAGGTTACGGGGGGCCGGGGGGCGAGCAGTACTTC
TRBV5-4	TRBD2	NA	TRBJ2-7	CASSSGLAGEQYF	TGTGCCAGCAGCTCGGGACTAGCGGGCGAGCAGTACTTC
TRBV9	NA	NA	TRBJ2-1	CASSGRGNNEQFF	TGTGCCAGCAGCGGGAGGGGAAACAATGAGCAGTTCTTC
TRBV7-9	TRBD1	NA	TRBJ1-2	CASSLGGQGALLYTF	TGTGCCAGCAGCTTAGGGGGACAGGGGGCTCTCCTTTACACCTTC
TRBV4-1	NA	NA	TRBJ2-3	CASSQRMYTDTQYF	TGCGCCAGCAGCCAGCGGATGTACACAGATACGCAGTATTTT
TRBV14	NA	NA	TRBJ1-3	CASSQEPGLSSGNTIYF	TGTGCCAGCAGCCAAGAGCCGGGACTGTCCTCTGGAAACACCATATATTTT
TRBV2	NA	once	TRBJ1-3	CASSEGGYVSGNTIYF	TGTGCCAGCAGTGAGGGCGGCTACGTCTCTGGAAACACCATATATTTT
TRBV11-2	NA	NA	TRBJ2-2	CASSFFAAGELFF	TGTGCCAGCAGCTTTTTTGCCGCCGGGGAGCTGTTTTTT
TRBV6-6	TRBD1	once	TRBJ2-7	CASRQGAYEQYF	TGTGCCAGCAGACAGGGGGCCTACGAGCAGTACTTC
TRBV6-5	TRBD1	NA	TRBJ1-5	CASSTGAAQPQHF	TGTGCCAGCAGTACAGGGGCGGCTCAGCCCCAGCATTTT
TRBV4-1	NA	NA	TRBJ2-6	CASSQAGIPGANVLTF	TGCGCCAGCAGCCAGGCAGGGATCCCTGGGGCCAACGTCCTGACTTTC
TRBV7-2	TRBD1	NA	TRBJ1-2	CASSLAGRGRRNYGYTF	TGTGCCAGCAGCTTAGCAGGCAGGGGGCGCCGAAACTATGGCTACACCTTC
TRBV5-1	NA	NA	TRBJ2-7	CASSLESSSYEQYF	TGCGCCAGCAGCTTGGAGTCGAGCTCCTACGAGCAGTACTTC
TRBV6-6	NA	NA	TRBJ2-5	CASSYSMGRRETQYF	TGTGCCAGCAGTTACTCGATGGGGAGACGGGAGACCCAGTACTTC
TRBV7-9	TRBD1	NA	TRBJ1-1	CASSPGTGRGAFF	TGTGCCAGCAGCCCCGGGACAGGGCGAGGCGCTTTCTTT
TRBV9	NA	few	TRBJ1-1	CASSFRERDTEAFF	TGTGCCAGCAGCTTCAGGGAAAGGGACACTGAAGCTTTCTTT
TRBV19	TRBD1	NA	TRBJ2-7	CASSSRGTGLSYEQYF	TGTGCCAGTAGTTCCCGAGGGACAGGGTTATCCTACGAGCAGTACTTC
TRBV19	TRBD1	NA	TRBJ2-2	CASKGQGDMSGELFF	TGTGCCAGTAAAGGACAGGGAGATATGAGCGGGGAGCTGTTTTTT
TRBV5-6	TRBD2	NA	TRBJ2-3	CASSLSSGRGPDTQYF	TGTGCCAGCAGCTTGTCAAGCGGGAGGGGTCCAGATACGCAGTATTTT